This T cell receptor beta chain was documented in a study of T-cell reconstitution after alpha-beta-depleted transplantation in children. Unique molecular identifiers were used in preparing the TCRbeta library. TCRdb processed the PCR reads anew with MiXCR; each CDR3 protein has one entry. The sample holds a few hundred thousand distinct CDR3 sequences, over 20% seen once. Germline CDR1 and CDR2: SGHVS and FQNEAQ. The CDR3 length is 14 residues. Trimming took off 0 bases at V and 6 bases at J, with 11 bases between the two ends. The sample here was PBMCs, taken before TCRalphabeta/CD19-depleted stem cell transplant. The V gene is TRBV7-8, the J gene TRBJ1-2, with D unresolved. The sequence came from a boy in the first two years of life with Wiskott-Aldrich syndrome, due to receive a stem cell transplant. The CDR3 loop reads CASSLARESDGYTF. The CDR3 nucleotides read TGTGCCAGCAGCTTAGCAAGGGAGTCCGATGGCTACACCTTC.